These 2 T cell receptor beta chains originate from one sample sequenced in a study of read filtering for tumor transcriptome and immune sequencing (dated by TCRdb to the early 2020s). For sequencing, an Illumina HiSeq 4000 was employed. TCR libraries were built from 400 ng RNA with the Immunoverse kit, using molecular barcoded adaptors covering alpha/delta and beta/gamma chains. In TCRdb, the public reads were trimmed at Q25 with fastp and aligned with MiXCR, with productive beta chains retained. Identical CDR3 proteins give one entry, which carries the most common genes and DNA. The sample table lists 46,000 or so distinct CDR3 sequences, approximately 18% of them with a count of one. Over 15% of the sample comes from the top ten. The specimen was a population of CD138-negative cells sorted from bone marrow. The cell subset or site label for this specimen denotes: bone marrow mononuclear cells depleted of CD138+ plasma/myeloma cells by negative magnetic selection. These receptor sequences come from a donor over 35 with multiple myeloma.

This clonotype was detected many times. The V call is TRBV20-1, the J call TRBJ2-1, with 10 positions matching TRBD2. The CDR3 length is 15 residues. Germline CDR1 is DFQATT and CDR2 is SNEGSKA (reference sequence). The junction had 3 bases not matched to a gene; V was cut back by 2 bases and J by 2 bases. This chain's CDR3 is CSARKGLAAYNEQFF. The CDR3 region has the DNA TGCAGTGCTAGAAAAGGACTAGCGGCCTACAATGAGCAGTTCTTC.

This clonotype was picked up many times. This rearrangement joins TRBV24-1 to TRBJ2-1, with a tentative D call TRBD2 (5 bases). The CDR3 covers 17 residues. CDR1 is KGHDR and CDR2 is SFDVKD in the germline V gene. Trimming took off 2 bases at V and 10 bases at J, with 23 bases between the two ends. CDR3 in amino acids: CATSDSSGGMPAKEQFF. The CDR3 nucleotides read TGTGCCACCAGTGATTCGTCTGGAGGTATGCCTGCAAAGGAGCAGTTCTTC.